This TCR beta chain was recovered during a study of blood T cell repertoires in COVID-19. This CDR3 contains 16 residues. V was pared by 6 bases and J by 4 bases, with 19 bases between. Looked up from germline, CDR1 is SGHTA and CDR2 is FQGNSA. Clones were read by immunoSEQ multiplex PCR, and TCRdb kept only the in-frame ones, dropping some. The sample includes some 83,000 clones, roughly 78% seen only once; the top ten take roughly 22%. The gene calls are TRBV7-2 and TRBJ1-5, with D possibly TRBD1 on 6 matching bases. This receptor was taken from a human donor in a cohort sampled during active COVID-19. The sample was peripheral blood. CDR3 coding DNA: TGTGCCAGCAGTCAAGTGGGGGCGGGGGTTAATCAGCCCCAGCATTTT. This translates into CASSQVGAGVNQPQHF.